This T cell receptor (beta chain) appears in the sequencing data of a study of OX40 agonist ivuxolimab in advanced cancers. Study information: Three patients, one with hepatocellular carcinoma and two with cutaneous melanoma, responded partially.

A word on this clone: Antigen unknown.

Study-level findings and limits: Clonal expansion among partial responders at 0.1-3.0 mg/kg ranked near the lowest.

Clones were read by immunoSEQ multiplex PCR, and TCRdb kept only the in-frame ones, dropping some. Of 100,000 or so clones in the sample, less than 95% were seen once. The TCR was taken from an adult with an advanced solid tumor such as melanoma, head and neck, liver or kidney cancer. This specimen consisted of CD4+ or CD8+ T cells sorted from blood, obtained in a trial of the OX40 agonist ivuxolimab.

Here the CDR3 reads CSVEKAGDTQYF. The CDR3 nucleotides are TGCAGCGTTGAAAAAGCGGGAGATACGCAGTATTTT. The V and J genes are TRBV29-1 and TRBJ2-3; TRBD2 might be the D (6 bases). CDR3 length: 12 amino acids. With 2 bases removed from V and 5 bases from J, the gap between germline ends came to 8 bases. Per the germline V gene, CDR1 is SQVTM and CDR2 is ANQGSEA.